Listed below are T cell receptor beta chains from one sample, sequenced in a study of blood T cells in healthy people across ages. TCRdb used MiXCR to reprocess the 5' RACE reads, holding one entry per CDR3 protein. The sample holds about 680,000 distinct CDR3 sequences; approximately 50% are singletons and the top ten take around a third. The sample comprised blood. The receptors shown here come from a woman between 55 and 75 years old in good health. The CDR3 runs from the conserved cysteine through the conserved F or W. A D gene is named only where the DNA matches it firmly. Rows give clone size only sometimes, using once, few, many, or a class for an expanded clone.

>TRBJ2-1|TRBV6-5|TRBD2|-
CASSHSGRSLNEQFF
TGTGCCAGCAGTCACAGCGGGAGGAGCCTAAATGAGCAGTTCTTC
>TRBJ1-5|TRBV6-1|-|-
CASSDSAYSNQPQHF
TGTGCCAGCAGCGACAGCGCCTATAGCAATCAGCCCCAGCATTTT
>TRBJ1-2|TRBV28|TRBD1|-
CASSGTGFRGHYGYTF
TGTGCCAGCAGTGGGACAGGGTTTAGAGGGCACTATGGCTACACCTTC
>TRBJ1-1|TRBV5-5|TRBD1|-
CASSSVDRGDEAFF
TGTGCCAGCAGCTCCGTGGACAGGGGAGACGAAGCTTTCTTT
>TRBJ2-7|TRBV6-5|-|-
CASSYSGRTLAGQQYF
TGTGCCAGCAGTTACTCCGGGCGGACCCTAGCCGGTCAGCAGTACTTC
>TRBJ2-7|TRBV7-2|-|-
CASSSHSEVPTLYEQYF
TGTGCCAGCAGCTCTCACTCGGAGGTCCCCACTCTCTACGAGCAGTACTTC
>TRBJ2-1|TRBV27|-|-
CASSLSAENEQFF
TGTGCCAGCAGTTTATCGGCGGAGAATGAGCAGTTCTTC
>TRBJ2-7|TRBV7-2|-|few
CASSKTSGNYEQYF
TGTGCCAGCAGCAAGACTAGTGGGAACTACGAGCAGTACTTC
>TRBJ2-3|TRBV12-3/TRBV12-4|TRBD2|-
CASSPLAGYTDTQYF
TGTGCCAGCAGTCCACTAGCGGGGTACACAGATACGCAGTATTTT
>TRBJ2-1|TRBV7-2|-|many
CASSLAAYNEQFF
TGTGCCAGCAGCTTAGCGGCCTACAATGAGCAGTTCTTC
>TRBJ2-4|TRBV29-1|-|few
CSGTSGSRAKNIQYF
TGCAGCGGCACTTCAGGGTCTAGGGCCAAAAACATTCAGTACTTC